One T cell receptor beta chain is described in this entry. The antigen is not known. The CDR3 end falls 3 residues outside the read, so it is completed with the germline J gene. Measured with immunoSEQ multiplex PCR; TCRdb has only the in-frame clones, and not every one. Its table records tens of thousands of clones. This sample was included in a study of T cells in women clearing cervical HPV infection. Study in general: Case blood drawn at lesion detection; control blood after infection cleared. Points from the study as a whole: It is unknown whether associations predate infection; no effector/memory or HPV-specific sorting. Each sample's T-cell count was unknown, possibly confounding richness.

The CDR3 is made up of 14 amino acids. Germline V gene sequence: CDR1 PRHDT, CDR2 FYEKMQ (reference sequence). V was shortened by 3 bases and J by 4 bases, with 11 bases between the two germline ends. The source material was blood buffy coat. The receptor comes from a woman aged 18 to 75 with a cervical HPV16 infection that either progressed to CIN3+ or cleared (not recorded which). The V call is TRBV13, the J call TRBJ2-3, with D tentatively TRBD2 (5 bases). The DNA read from the CDR3 is TGTGCCAGCAGCTTCGGGGTAGCTCCAGATACG. It encodes CASSFGVAPDT. The entire CDR3 protein is CASSFGVAPDTQYF.